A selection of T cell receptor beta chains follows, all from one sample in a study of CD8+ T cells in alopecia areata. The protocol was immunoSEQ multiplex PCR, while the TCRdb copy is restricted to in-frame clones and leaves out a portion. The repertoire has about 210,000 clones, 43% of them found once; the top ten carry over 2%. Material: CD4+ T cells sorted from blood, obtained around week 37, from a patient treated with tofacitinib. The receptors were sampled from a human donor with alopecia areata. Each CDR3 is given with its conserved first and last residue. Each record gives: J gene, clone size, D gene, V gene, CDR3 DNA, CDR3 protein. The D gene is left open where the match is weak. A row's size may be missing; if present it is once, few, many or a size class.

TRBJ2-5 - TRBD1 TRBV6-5 TGTGCCAGCAGTTCCCTGGACAGGTGGAGAGAGACCCAGTACTTC CASSSLDRWRETQYF
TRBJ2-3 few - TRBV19 TGTGCCTCGATTCCCACTAGCACAGATACGCAGTATTTT CASIPTSTDTQYF
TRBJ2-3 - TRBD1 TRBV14 TGTGCCAGCAGCCTCTTATTGGGACAGGGTGCCGATACGCAGTATTTT CASSLLLGQGADTQYF
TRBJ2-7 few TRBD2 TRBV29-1 TGCAGCTCTAGGGGCTGGGAGGGCGAGCAGTACTTC CSSRGWEGEQYF
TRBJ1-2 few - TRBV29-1 TGCAGCGTTGAAGGTATGACGGGCTATGGCTACACCTTC CSVEGMTGYGYTF
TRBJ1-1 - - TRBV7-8 TGTGCCAGCAGCTTAGTGGCCGCTTACACTGAAGCTTTCTTT CASSLVAAYTEAFF
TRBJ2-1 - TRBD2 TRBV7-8 TGTGCCAGCAGCTCATCAAGGGGACTAGCGGGAGCACGCAATGAGCAGTTCTTC CASSSSRGLAGARNEQFF
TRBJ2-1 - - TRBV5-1 TGCGCCAGCAGTACACTCGTCGGGAATGAGCAGTTCTTC CASSTLVGNEQFF
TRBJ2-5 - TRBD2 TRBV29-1 TGCAGCGTGGGAGGGGAGACCCAGTACTTC CSVGGETQYF
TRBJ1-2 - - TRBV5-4 TGTGCCAGCACCCGGGGCCAGAACTATGGCTACACCTTC CASTRGQNYGYTF
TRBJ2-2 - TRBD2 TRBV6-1 TGTGCCAGCAATGGGAGGGGGAACACCGGGGAGCTGTTTTTT CASNGRGNTGELFF
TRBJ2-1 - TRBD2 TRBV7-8 TGTGCCAGCAGCTTAGTCCGACGGAGCGGGACGGGAAATGAGCAGTTCTTC CASSLVRRSGTGNEQFF
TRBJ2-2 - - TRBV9 TGTGCCAGCAGCGTCCACCCGGCGGGGGAGCTGTTTTTT CASSVHPAGELFF
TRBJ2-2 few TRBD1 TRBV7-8 TGTGCCAGCACCAACAGGGGGACCACCGGGGAGCTGTTTTTT CASTNRGTTGELFF
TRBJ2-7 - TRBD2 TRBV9 TGTGCCAGCAGCGTCAGCGGGAGCAGCAACGAGCAGTACTTC CASSVSGSSNEQYF
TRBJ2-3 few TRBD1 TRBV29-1 TGCAGCGTTGAAAGGACAGGCCTTTCTAGCACAGATACGCAGTATTTT CSVERTGLSSTDTQYF
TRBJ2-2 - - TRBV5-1 TGCGCCAGCAGCAGGGACTCGTTGGGAACCGGGGAGCTGTTTTTT CASSRDSLGTGELFF
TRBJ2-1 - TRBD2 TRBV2 TGTGCCAGCAGGTGGGGTAGCGGGAGCTCCTACAATGAGCAGTTCTTC CASRWGSGSSYNEQFF
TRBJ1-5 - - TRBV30 TGTGCCTGGAGTGTTAGGAGGCCTTATAGCAATCAGCCCCAGCATTTT CAWSVRRPYSNQPQHF
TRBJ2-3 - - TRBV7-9 TGTGCCAGCAGCTTATCCAGGGGCCAGGATACGCAGTATTTT CASSLSRGQDTQYF
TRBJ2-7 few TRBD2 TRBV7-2 TGTGCCAGCAGCCTAGGACTAGCGGGAACCTACGAGCAGTACTTC CASSLGLAGTYEQYF
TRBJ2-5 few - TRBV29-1 TGCAGCGTTGAAAAAGAGACCCAGTACTTC CSVEKETQYF
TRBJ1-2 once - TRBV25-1 TGTGCCAGCAGTGAATTCAGCGGGATCTATGGCTACACCTTC CASSEFSGIYGYTF
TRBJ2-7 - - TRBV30 TGTGCCTGGAGTCCGGTCTCGCCCGAGCAGTACTTC CAWSPVSPEQYF
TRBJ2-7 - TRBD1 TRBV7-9 TGTGCCAGCAGCTTAGCCGCGACAGGGGGCTACGAGCAGTACTTC CASSLAATGGYEQYF
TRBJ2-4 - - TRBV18 TGTGCCAGCTCACCAATGGAGGGCCTCAGGGACATTCAGTACTTC CASSPMEGLRDIQYF
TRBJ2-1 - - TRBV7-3 TGTGCCAGCAGCAACGACAGACACAATGAGCAGTTCTTC CASSNDRHNEQFF
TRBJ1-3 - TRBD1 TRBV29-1 TGCAGCGCAAAGGACAGGGACGGTAACACCATATATTTT CSAKDRDGNTIYF
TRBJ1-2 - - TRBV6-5 TGTGCCATCAGGAGGGAAGCTAACTATGGCTACACCTTC CAIRREANYGYTF
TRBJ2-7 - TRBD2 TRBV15 TGTGCCACCAGCATCCCGGGGGGCGAGCAGTACTTC CATSIPGGEQYF
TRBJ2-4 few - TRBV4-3 TGCGCCAGCAGCCAAGATCCCAGCAGTAGTAGAAACTTC CASSQDPSSSRNF
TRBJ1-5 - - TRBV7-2 TGTGCCAGCAGCGCATATGCCCCGGGTCGGCAGCCCCAGCATTTT CASSAYAPGRQPQHF
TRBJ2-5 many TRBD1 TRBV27 TGTGCCAGCAGTTTGGGACAGCAAGAGACCCAGTACTTC CASSLGQQETQYF
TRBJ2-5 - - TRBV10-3 TGTGCCATCAGTGGACAGCCCCAAGAGACCCAGTACTTC CAISGQPQETQYF
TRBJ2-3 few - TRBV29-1 TGCAGCGTCCGCAGGTGGGGACGGCGGGGCGATACGCAGTATTTT CSVRRWGRRGDTQYF
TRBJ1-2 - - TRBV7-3 TGTGCCAGCAGCTTAAATCCGGGACCGGGGTATGGCTACACCTTC CASSLNPGPGYGYTF
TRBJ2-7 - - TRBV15 TGTGCCACCAGCAGAGACCCCGGGCCCTACGAGCAGTACTTC CATSRDPGPYEQYF
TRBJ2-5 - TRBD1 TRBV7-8 TGTGCCAGCAGCCTCGGGACAGGGGGCGCGGAGACCCAGTACTTC CASSLGTGGAETQYF
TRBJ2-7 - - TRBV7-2 TGTGCCAGCAGCCCGACGAGGTCCTACGAGCAGTACTTC CASSPTRSYEQYF
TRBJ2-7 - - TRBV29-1 TGCAGTGTCTGGGCCGGGGTGGACGAGCAGTACTTC CSVWAGVDEQYF
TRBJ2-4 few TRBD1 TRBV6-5 TGTGCCAGCAGGAGAGACAGGGTGGACATTCAGTACTTC CASRRDRVDIQYF
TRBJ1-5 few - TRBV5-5 TGTGCCAGCAGCTTTTTAGAGGGGAGAAATCAGCCCCAGCATTTT CASSFLEGRNQPQHF
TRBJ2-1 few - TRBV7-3 TGTGCCAGCAGCTCTCGGGCCTCGGGTGGTGAGCAGTTCTTC CASSSRASGGEQFF
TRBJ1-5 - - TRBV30 TGTGCCTGGGGCGTGGGAGGCACTCAGCCCCAGCATTTT CAWGVGGTQPQHF
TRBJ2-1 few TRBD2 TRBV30 TGTGCCTGGAGTTTAAATAGCGGGAATGAGCAGTTCTTC CAWSLNSGNEQFF
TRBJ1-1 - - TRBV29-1 TGCAGCGTTGCAGGACCAGAGAACACTGAAGCTTTCTTT CSVAGPENTEAFF
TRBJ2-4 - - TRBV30 TGTGCCTGGAGAAACGCGGACTTGACCAAAAACATTCAGTACTTC CAWRNADLTKNIQYF
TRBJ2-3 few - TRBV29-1 TGCAGCGTTGGGGGGGATTATGGTGCCGGCACAGATACGCAGTATTTT CSVGGDYGAGTDTQYF
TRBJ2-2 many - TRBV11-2 TGTGCCAGCAGCTTAGGCAGGTTTAACACCGGGGAGCTGTTTTTT CASSLGRFNTGELFF
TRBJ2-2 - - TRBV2 TGTGCCAGCTCCGGACAGAGTGTCCCTACCGGGGAGCTGTTTTTT CASSGQSVPTGELFF
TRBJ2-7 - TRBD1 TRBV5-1 TGCGCCAGCAGCTCTAGGACAGGTTCCTCCTACGAGCAGTACTTC CASSSRTGSSYEQYF